A selection of T cell receptor beta chains follows, all from one sample in a study of CD8+CD57+ T cells in acquired aplastic anemia. In TCRdb, the reads were re-called with MiXCR into one record per CDR3 protein. Here the sample spans 200,000 or so distinct CDR3 sequences, approximately 50% being singletons. Sequenced material: sorted CD4+, CD8+, or CD8+CD57+ T cells (not recorded which) from PBMCs. Receptors originate from a human donor with aplastic anemia. The CDR3 runs from the conserved cysteine through the conserved F or W. The D gene is left open where the match is weak. A row's size may be missing; if present it is once, few, many or a size class.

abundance: .
d_gene: TRBD1
j_gene: TRBJ2-4
v_gene: TRBV15
CDR3nt: TGTGCCACCAGACAGGACAGGGGGCCTAGCATTCAGTACTTC
CDR3aa: CATRQDRGPSIQYF

abundance: few
d_gene: .
j_gene: TRBJ2-7
v_gene: TRBV15
CDR3nt: TGTGCCACCAGCAGAGAGGCGGACAGTTCCTACGAGCAGTACTTC
CDR3aa: CATSREADSSYEQYF

abundance: .
d_gene: .
j_gene: TRBJ1-2
v_gene: TRBV11-1
CDR3nt: TGTGCCAGCAGCTCCCGCCCCCCCGGACAGCCACCAGCTAACTATGGCTACACCTTC
CDR3aa: CASSSRPPGQPPANYGYTF

abundance: .
d_gene: .
j_gene: TRBJ2-5
v_gene: TRBV24-1
CDR3nt: TGTGCCACAAGTGATTTGGGAGGAGTAGGGTCACAAGAGGCCCAGTACTTC
CDR3aa: CATSDLGGVGSQEAQYF

abundance: few
d_gene: .
j_gene: TRBJ1-5
v_gene: TRBV2
CDR3nt: TGTGCCAGCAGCCCCGGACAGAATCAGCCCCAGCATTTT
CDR3aa: CASSPGQNQPQHF

abundance: few
d_gene: .
j_gene: TRBJ1-1
v_gene: TRBV10-3
CDR3nt: TGTGCCATCAGTGAAGATCCTAACACTGAAGCTTTCTTT
CDR3aa: CAISEDPNTEAFF

abundance: .
d_gene: TRBD2
j_gene: TRBJ2-7
v_gene: TRBV10-1
CDR3nt: TGCGCCAGCAGTGAGAACCTAGCGGGTCCCTACGAGCAGTACTTC
CDR3aa: CASSENLAGPYEQYF

abundance: .
d_gene: .
j_gene: TRBJ2-5
v_gene: TRBV7-9
CDR3nt: TGTGCCAGCAGCTTAGGGCACGGTGTCTTCTGTTACTTC
CDR3aa: CASSLGHGVFCYF

abundance: .
d_gene: .
j_gene: TRBJ1-2
v_gene: TRBV20-1
CDR3nt: TGCAGTGCTGGGACGGGCTCTACACGGCCTGGCTACACCTTT
CDR3aa: CSAGTGSTRPGYTF

abundance: many
d_gene: TRBD2
j_gene: TRBJ2-7
v_gene: TRBV20-1
CDR3nt: TGCAGTGCTAGAGTAGGGCTAGCGGGCTTATTCGACGAGCAGTACTTC
CDR3aa: CSARVGLAGLFDEQYF

abundance: many
d_gene: .
j_gene: TRBJ2-7
v_gene: TRBV3-1
CDR3nt: TGTGCCAGCAGCCTACAAGCGGGCCTCTACGAGCAGTACTTC
CDR3aa: CASSLQAGLYEQYF

abundance: .
d_gene: .
j_gene: TRBJ2-7
v_gene: TRBV24-1
CDR3nt: TGTGCCAGCTCACCAAACCAGGGGTCGAGCTCCTACGAGCAGTACTTC
CDR3aa: CASSPNQGSSSYEQYF

abundance: .
d_gene: .
j_gene: TRBJ1-6
v_gene: TRBV25-1
CDR3nt: TGTGCCAGCAGTGAATCGCTAGTAAATTCACCCCTCCACTTT
CDR3aa: CASSESLVNSPLHF

abundance: .
d_gene: .
j_gene: TRBJ2-5
v_gene: TRBV2
CDR3nt: TGTGCCAGCAGTGCCTCTGGGACACTCCAAGAGACCCAGTACTTC
CDR3aa: CASSASGTLQETQYF

abundance: .
d_gene: .
j_gene: TRBJ1-1
v_gene: TRBV19
CDR3nt: TGTGCCAGCAGCTTATACGGGGACGAAGCTTTCTTT
CDR3aa: CASSLYGDEAFF

abundance: .
d_gene: .
j_gene: TRBJ1-1
v_gene: TRBV10-3
CDR3nt: TGTGCCATCAGTGAGAGGGAGTCCGCTGAAGCTTTCTTT
CDR3aa: CAISERESAEAFF

abundance: many
d_gene: .
j_gene: TRBJ1-2
v_gene: TRBV5-1
CDR3nt: TGCGCCAGCAGCTTGGACCCCACGACGAATGGCTACACCTTC
CDR3aa: CASSLDPTTNGYTF

abundance: many
d_gene: .
j_gene: TRBJ1-3
v_gene: TRBV4-3
CDR3nt: TGCGCCAGCAGCCAACAACCCCGTCCCTCTGGAAACACCATATATTTT
CDR3aa: CASSQQPRPSGNTIYF

abundance: .
d_gene: .
j_gene: TRBJ1-5
v_gene: TRBV11-2
CDR3nt: TGTGCCAGCAGCTTAGTTTTAGGATCCCCCCAGCATTTT
CDR3aa: CASSLVLGSPQHF

abundance: .
d_gene: TRBD1
j_gene: TRBJ1-5
v_gene: TRBV24-1
CDR3nt: TGTGCCACCAGTGATTGTTGTGACAGGGGACATCTCAATCAGCCCCAGCATTTT
CDR3aa: CATSDCCDRGHLNQPQHF

abundance: .
d_gene: .
j_gene: TRBJ1-6
v_gene: TRBV20-1
CDR3nt: TGCAGTGCTAGAGTAGGGTATAATTCACCCCTCCACTTT
CDR3aa: CSARVGYNSPLHF

abundance: .
d_gene: .
j_gene: TRBJ1-1
v_gene: TRBV13
CDR3nt: TGTGCCAGCAGCGACATGGGGGACACTGAAGCTTTCTTT
CDR3aa: CASSDMGDTEAFF

abundance: .
d_gene: .
j_gene: TRBJ1-1
v_gene: TRBV20-1
CDR3nt: TGCAGAGCAGTGGCCTCGAACACTGAAGCTTTCTTT
CDR3aa: CRAVASNTEAFF

abundance: .
d_gene: TRBD2
j_gene: TRBJ2-5
v_gene: TRBV7-2
CDR3nt: TGTGCCAGCAGCCTCGGTGGCGGGGGGGCCCAAGAGACCCAGTACTTC
CDR3aa: CASSLGGGGAQETQYF

abundance: few
d_gene: .
j_gene: TRBJ2-1
v_gene: TRBV20-1
CDR3nt: TGCAGTGTCCCGCGTGAATACCTCCGCAATGAGCAGTTCTTC
CDR3aa: CSVPREYLRNEQFF